The entry that follows covers one TCR beta chain sequence. The antigen remains undetermined. The sample originates from a study of T cell responses to AZD1222 COVID-19 vaccine. Across the study: It was second doses at about 4 or about 12 weeks that were pooled. Study findings and constraints: Two doses of AZD1222 preceded a rise in Spike-specific TCR breadth and depth. Of the AZD1222 recipients, only 5 or 6 were seropositive at baseline.

Some clones are missing from TCRdb's copy, which holds only in-frame ones; the method was immunoSEQ multiplex PCR. The sample yields roughly 80,000 clones, 92% seen once. CDR3 length equals 13 residues. V shed 5 bases and J shed 10 bases, with 12 bases lying between them. CDR1 is KGHSH, CDR2 LQKENI, per germline. The TCR sequence derives from an adult in good health. The sample consisted of peripheral blood, taken on day 0 of AZD1222 vaccination. The rearrangement uses TRBV18 and TRBJ1-6; no reliable D call. CDR3 sequence (DNA): TGTGCCAGCTCAAGAACCCAGGAGTCACCCCTCCACTTT. Protein sequence: CASSRTQESPLHF.